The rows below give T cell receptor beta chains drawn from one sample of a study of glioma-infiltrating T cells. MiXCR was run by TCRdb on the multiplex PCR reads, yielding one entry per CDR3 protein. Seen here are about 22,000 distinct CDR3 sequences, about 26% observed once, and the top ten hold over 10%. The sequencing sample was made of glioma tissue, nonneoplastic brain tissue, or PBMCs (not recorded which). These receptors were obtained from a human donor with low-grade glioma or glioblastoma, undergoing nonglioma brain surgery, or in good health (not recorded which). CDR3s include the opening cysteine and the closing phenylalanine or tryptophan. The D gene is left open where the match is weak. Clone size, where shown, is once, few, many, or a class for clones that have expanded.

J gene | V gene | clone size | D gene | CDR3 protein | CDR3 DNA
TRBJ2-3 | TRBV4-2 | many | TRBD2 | CASSQALGTSSADTQYF | TGTGCCAGCAGCCAAGCGCTCGGGACTAGCTCGGCAGATACGCAGTATTTT
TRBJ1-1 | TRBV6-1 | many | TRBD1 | CASSRDRGLPEAFF | TGTGCCAGCAGCCGGGACAGGGGGCTTCCTGAAGCTTTCTTT
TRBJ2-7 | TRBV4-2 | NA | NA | CASSQRARSSYEQYF | TGTGCCAGCAGCCAACGTGCACGTAGCTCCTACGAGCAGTACTTC
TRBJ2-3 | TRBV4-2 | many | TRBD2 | CASSQEQTSGGTDTQYF | TGTGCCAGCAGCCAAGAGCAAACTAGCGGGGGAACAGATACGCAGTATTTT
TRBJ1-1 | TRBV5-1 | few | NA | CASSSAGATEAFF | TGCGCCAGCAGCTCGGCAGGGGCCACTGAAGCTTTCTTT
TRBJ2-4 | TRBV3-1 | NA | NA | CASSQQGPTKNIQYF | TGTGCCAGCAGCCAACAGGGGCCAACGAAAAACATTCAGTACTTC
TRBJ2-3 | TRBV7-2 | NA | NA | CASSLVLGGPTDTQYF | TGTGCCAGCAGCTTAGTTCTGGGGGGGCCAACAGATACGCAGTATTTT
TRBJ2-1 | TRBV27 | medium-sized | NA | CASNVDSRSRSYNEQFF | TGTGCCAGCAACGTGGACAGTCGTAGTCGATCCTACAATGAGCAGTTCTTC
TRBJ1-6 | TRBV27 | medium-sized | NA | CASSRRQKTGSSYNSPLHF | TGTGCCAGCAGTAGACGTCAGAAGACAGGTAGCTCCTATAATTCACCCCTCCACTTT
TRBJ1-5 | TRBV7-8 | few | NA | CASSLAGNSNQPQHF | TGTGCCAGCAGCTTAGCAGGGAATAGCAATCAGCCCCAGCATTTT
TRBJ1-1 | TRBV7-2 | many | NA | CASSLERVGGLGAFF | TGTGCCAGCAGCTTAGAGAGGGTAGGTGGCTTGGGAGCTTTCTTT
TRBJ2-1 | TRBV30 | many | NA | CAWLNKPGNEQFF | TGTGCCTGGCTAAACAAACCCGGGAATGAGCAGTTCTTC
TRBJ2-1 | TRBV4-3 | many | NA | CASSHAAVSHYNEQFF | TGCGCCAGCAGCCATGCAGCCGTATCCCATTACAATGAGCAGTTCTTC
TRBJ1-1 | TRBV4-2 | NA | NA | CASSPEDANTEAFF | TGTGCCAGCAGTCCCGAGGACGCGAACACTGAAGCTTTCTTT
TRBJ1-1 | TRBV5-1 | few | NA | CASSMLGTEAFF | TGCGCCAGCAGCATGCTGGGCACTGAAGCTTTCTTT
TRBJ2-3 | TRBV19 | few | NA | CASNQRGTDTQYF | TGTGCCAGTAACCAGCGGGGCACAGATACGCAGTATTTT
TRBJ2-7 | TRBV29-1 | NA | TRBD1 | CSVRGGLNSYEQYF | TGCAGCGTTAGAGGGGGCTTAAACTCCTACGAGCAGTACTTC
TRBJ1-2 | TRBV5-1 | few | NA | CASSTGRHTNYGYTF | TGCGCCAGCAGCACCGGACGGCATACGAACTATGGCTACACCTTC
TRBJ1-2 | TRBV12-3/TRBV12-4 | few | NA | CASSVTNLYGYTF | TGTGCCAGCAGCGTGACAAATCTCTATGGCTACACCTTC
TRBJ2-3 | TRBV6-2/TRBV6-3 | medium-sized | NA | CASSYWGVTDTQYF | TGTGCCAGCAGTTACTGGGGGGTCACAGATACGCAGTATTTT
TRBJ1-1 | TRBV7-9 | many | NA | CASSSIFTEAFF | TGTGCCAGCAGCTCCATATTCACTGAAGCTTTCTTT
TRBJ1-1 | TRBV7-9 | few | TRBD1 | CARSYGTGEGEAFF | TGTGCCCGCAGTTACGGGACAGGGGAAGGTGAAGCTTTCTTT
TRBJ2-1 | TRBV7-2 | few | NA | CASSLEFGGLRSYNEQFF | TGTGCCAGCAGCTTAGAGTTCGGGGGGCTTCGCTCCTACAATGAGCAGTTCTTC
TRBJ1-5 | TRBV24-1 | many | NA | CATSPGGHLNQPQHF | TGTGCCACCTCTCCGGGGGGTCACCTCAATCAGCCCCAGCATTTT
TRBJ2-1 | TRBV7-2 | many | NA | CASSLDGSSYNEQFF | TGTGCCAGCAGCTTAGACGGAAGCTCCTACAATGAGCAGTTCTTC
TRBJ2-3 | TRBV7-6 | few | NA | CASSPRQMDTQYF | TGTGCCAGCAGCCCTCGACAGATGGATACGCAGTATTTT
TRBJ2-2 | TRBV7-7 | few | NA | CASSAPPHRELFF | TGTGCTAGCAGCGCCCCACCCCATAGGGAGCTGTTTTTT
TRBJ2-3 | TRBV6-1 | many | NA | CASSLLIGGISYF | TGTGCCAGCAGCCTGTTGATAGGGGGAATTTCGTATTTT
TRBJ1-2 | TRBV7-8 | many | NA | CASSLAGLNYGYTF | TGTGCCAGCAGCTTAGCCGGGCTCAACTATGGCTACACCTTC
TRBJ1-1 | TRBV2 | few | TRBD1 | CASRADREALKAFF | TGTGCCAGCAGGGCCGACAGGGAAGCATTGAAAGCTTTCTTT
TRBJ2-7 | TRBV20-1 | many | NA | CSARDPRGRRSEQYF | TGCAGTGCTAGAGATCCCCGGGGGCGACGAAGCGAGCAGTACTTC
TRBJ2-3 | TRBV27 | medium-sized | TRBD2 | CASSLHGTRGTYF | TGTGCCAGCAGTCTCCACGGGACTAGGGGGACGTATTTT
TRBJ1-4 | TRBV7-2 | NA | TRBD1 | CASSLTGGYATNEKLFF | TGTGCCAGCAGCTTAACAGGGGGCTATGCCACTAATGAAAAACTGTTTTTT
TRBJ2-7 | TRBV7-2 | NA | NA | CASSPTYGDEQYF | TGTGCCAGCAGCCCAACCTACGGCGACGAGCAGTACTTC
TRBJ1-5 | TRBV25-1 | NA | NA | CASSEYAANQPKHF | TGTGCCAGCAGTGAATACGCAGCCAATCAGCCCAAGCATTTT
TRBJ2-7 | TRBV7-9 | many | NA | CASGVSYEQYF | TGTGCCAGCGGGGTTTCCTACGAGCAGTACTTC
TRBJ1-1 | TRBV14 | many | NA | CASSPLGKGNTEAFF | TGTGCCAGCAGCCCTCTCGGGAAGGGGAACACTGAAGCTTTCTTT
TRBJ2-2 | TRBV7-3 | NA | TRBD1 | CASSLGGQQNTGELFF | TGTGCCAGCAGCTTAGGGGGACAGCAGAACACCGGGGAGCTGTTTTTT
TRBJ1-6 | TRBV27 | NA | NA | CASRGSYNSPLNF | TGTGCCAGCAGGGGGTCGTATAATTCACCCCTCAACTTT
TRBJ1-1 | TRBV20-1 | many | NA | CSARSQILTRTEAFF | TGCAGTGCTAGGTCTCAGATCCTAACACGCACTGAAGCTTTCTTT
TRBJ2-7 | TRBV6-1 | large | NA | CASNQAYEQYF | TGTGCCAGCAACCAAGCCTACGAGCAGTACTTC
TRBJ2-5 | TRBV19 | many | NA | CASLNGKTQYF | TGTGCCAGTCTCAACGGGAAGACCCAGTACTTC
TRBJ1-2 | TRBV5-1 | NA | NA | CASSLVFESYGYTF | TGCGCCAGCAGCTTGGTATTTGAGAGCTATGGCTACACCTTC